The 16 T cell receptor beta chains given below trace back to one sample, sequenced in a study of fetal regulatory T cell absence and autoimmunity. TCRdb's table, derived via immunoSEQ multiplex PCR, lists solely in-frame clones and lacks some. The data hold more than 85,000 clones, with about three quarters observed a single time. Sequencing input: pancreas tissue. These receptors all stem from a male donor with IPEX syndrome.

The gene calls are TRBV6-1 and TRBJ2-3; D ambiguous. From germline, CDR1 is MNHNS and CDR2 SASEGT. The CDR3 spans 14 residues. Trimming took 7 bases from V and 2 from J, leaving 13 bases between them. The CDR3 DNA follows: TGTGCCAGCACGAGGCAGCCAAACACAGATACGCAGTATTTT. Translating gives CASTRQPNTDTQYF.

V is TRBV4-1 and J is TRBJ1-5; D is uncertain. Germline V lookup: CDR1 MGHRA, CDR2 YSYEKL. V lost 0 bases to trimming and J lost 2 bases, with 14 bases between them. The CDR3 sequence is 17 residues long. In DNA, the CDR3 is TGCGCCAGCAGCCAAGAACGGTTGGCGGGCGGCAATCAGCCCCAGCATTTT. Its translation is CASSQERLAGGNQPQHF.

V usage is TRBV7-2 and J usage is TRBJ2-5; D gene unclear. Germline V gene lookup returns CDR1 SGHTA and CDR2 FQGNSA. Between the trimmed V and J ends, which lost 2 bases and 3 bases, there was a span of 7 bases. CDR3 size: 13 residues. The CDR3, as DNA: TGTGCCAGCAGCTTACCCGGTGAAGAGACCCAGTACTTC. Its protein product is CASSLPGEETQYF.

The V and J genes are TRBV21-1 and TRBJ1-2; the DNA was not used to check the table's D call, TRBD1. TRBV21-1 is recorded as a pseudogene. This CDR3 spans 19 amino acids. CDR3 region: CASSKGTGQGFPRCYGYTF. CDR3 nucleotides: TGTGCCAGCAGCAAAGGGACCGGACAGGGTTTCCCCCGGTGCTATGGCTACACCTTC.

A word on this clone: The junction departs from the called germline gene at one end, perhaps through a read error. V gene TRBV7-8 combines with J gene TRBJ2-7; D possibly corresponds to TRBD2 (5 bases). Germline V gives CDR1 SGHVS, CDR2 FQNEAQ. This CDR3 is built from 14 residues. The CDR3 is CASSFLPLLSRGDF. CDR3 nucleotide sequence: TGTGCCAGCAGCTTCCTACCATTATTGTCCCGGGGTGACTTC.

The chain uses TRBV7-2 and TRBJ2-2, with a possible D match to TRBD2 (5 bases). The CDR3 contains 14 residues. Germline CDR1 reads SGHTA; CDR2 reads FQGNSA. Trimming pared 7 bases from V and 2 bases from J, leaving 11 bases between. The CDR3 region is CASIEGPNTGELFF. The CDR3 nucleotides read TGTGCCAGCATCGAGGGCCCAAACACCGGGGAGCTGTTTTTT.

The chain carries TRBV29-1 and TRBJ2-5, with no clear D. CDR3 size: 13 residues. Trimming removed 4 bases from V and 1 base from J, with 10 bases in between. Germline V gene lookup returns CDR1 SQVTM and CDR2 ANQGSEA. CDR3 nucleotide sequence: TGCAGCGTTGTCAAGGGCCTCCAAGAGACCCAGTACTTC. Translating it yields CSVVKGLQETQYF.

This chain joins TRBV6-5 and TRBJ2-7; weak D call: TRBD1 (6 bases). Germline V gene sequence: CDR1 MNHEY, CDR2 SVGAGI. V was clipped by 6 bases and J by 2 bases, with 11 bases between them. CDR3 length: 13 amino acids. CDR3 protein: CASRTGFPYEQYF. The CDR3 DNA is TGTGCCAGCAGAACAGGGTTTCCCTACGAGCAGTACTTC.

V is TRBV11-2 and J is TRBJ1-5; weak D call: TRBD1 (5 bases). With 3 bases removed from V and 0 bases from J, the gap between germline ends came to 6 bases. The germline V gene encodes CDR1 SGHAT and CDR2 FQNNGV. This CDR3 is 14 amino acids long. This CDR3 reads CASSLGVSNQPQHF. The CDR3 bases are TGTGCCAGCAGCTTGGGGGTTAGCAATCAGCCCCAGCATTTT. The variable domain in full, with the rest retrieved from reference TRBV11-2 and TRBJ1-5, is EAGVAQSPRYKIIEKRQSVAFWCNPISGHATLYWYQQILGQGPKLLIQFQNNGVVDDSQLPKDRFSAERLKGVDSTLKIQPAKLEDSAVYLCASSLGVSNQPQHFGDGTRLSIL.

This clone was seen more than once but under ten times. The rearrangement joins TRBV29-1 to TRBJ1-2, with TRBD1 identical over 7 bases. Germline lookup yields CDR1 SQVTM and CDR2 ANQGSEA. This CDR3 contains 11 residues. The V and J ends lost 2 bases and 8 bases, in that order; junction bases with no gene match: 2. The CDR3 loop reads CSVEQGGGYTF. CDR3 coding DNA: TGCAGCGTTGAACAGGGGGGCGGCTACACCTTC. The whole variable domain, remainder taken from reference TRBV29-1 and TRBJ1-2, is SAVISQKPSRDICQRGTSLTIQCQVDSQVTMMFWYRQQPGQSLTLIATANQGSEATYESGFVIDKFPISRPNLTFSTLTVSNMSPEDSSIYLCSVEQGGGYTFGSGTRLTVV.

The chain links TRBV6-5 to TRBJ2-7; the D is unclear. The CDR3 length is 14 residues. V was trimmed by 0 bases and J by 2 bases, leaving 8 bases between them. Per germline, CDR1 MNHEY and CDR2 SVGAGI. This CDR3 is CASSYSTSTYEQYF. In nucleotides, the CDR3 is TGTGCCAGCAGTTACTCGACCTCTACCTACGAGCAGTACTTC.

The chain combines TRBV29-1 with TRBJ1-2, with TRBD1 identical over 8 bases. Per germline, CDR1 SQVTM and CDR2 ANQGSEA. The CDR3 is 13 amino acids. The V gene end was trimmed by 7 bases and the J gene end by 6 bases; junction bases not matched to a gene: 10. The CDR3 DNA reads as TGCAGCGCCCTGGACAGGGAACTCCATGGCTACACCTTC. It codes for CSALDRELHGYTF.

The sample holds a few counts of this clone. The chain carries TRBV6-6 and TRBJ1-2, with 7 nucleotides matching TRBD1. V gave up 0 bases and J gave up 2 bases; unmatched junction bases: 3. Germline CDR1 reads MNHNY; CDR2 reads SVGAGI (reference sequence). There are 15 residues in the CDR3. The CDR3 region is CASSYSKTGNYGYTF. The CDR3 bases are TGTGCCAGCAGTTACTCGAAGACAGGGAACTATGGCTACACCTTC.

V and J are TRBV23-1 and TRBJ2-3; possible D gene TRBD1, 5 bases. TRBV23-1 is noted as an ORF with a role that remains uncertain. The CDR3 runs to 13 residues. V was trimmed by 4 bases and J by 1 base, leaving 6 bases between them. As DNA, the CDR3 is TGCGCCAGCAGTCGCAGGGGCACAGATACGCAGTATTTT. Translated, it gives CASSRRGTDTQYF.

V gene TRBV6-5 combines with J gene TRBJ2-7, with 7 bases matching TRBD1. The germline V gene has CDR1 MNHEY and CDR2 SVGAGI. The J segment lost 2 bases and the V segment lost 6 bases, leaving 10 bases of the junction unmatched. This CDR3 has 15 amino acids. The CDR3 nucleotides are TGTGCCAGCAGCAATTTATTACAGGGGACCTACGAGCAGTACTTC. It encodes CASSNLLQGTYEQYF.

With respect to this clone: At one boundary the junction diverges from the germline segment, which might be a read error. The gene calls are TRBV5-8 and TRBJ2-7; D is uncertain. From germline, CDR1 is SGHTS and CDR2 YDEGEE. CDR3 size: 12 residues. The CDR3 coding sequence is TGTGCCAGCAGCTTTAGCTCCTACGAGCAATACTTC. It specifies CASSFSSYEQYF.